The text below deals with one T cell receptor beta chain. The antigen it recognizes is unknown. Per-base qualities were not stored, and no clone one base away is much larger. The CDR3 has 17 amino acids, counting the end cysteine and phenylalanine. The sequence is cut down to CDR3 DNA, 51 bases in frame from base 1. At the junction V is shortened by 4 bases and J by 5 bases; bases outside the gene matches: 15. CDR1 and CDR2 are read off the germline V gene as SGHRS and YFSETQ. The data were taken from a study of CD8 T cells in Susac syndrome (dated by TCRdb to the late 2010s). Looking at the study overall: The study used repertoire sequencing to test whether antigen drove CD8+ T cell activation and differentiation in Susac syndrome.

High-throughput TCR beta sequencing profiled peripheral blood CD8+ and CD4+ T cells from healthy donors, Susac syndrome patients and multiple sclerosis patients. Multiple sclerosis controls were treatment-naive patients with stable or active relapsing-remitting disease fulfilling revised McDonald criteria. Bulk CD8+ and CD4+ T cells were purified by magnetic negative isolation, while CD8+ TEMRA cells were enriched using FACS. Blood was drawn into EDTA tubes, processed within 24 hours, and PBMCs were isolated by density gradient centrifugation. PBMCs intended for TCR sequencing were cryopreserved in liquid nitrogen and were subsequently thawed in a 37 degrees C water bath. The sorted or isolated CD4+, CD8+ and CD8+ TEMRA cells had a purity of 90% or higher. RNA was extracted using the RNeasy kit, and roughly 0.5 to 1 ug of the RNA was reverse transcribed with random hexamers. TCR beta CDR3 regions were amplified with the immunoSEQ multiplex PCR assay covering 54 Vbeta and 13 Jbeta segments. PCR amplification bias was corrected by using a synthetic template baseline for primer optimization and computational correction. The paper's processing steps were these. Reads were annotated to V, D and J genes according to IMGT and were analyzed with immunoSEQ Analyzer, with only productive sequences retained. Clonality was calculated as one minus the Shannon entropy normalized by log2 of the number of productive unique sequences. For each patient and control, public and private clones were evaluated among the 100 most prevalent clones. Clones were defined as Susac-specific when absent from the healthy and MS cohorts, from approximately 970 published viral clones and from other ImmuneACCESS disease sequences. TCRdb handled the public reads itself, with Q25 trimming in fastp and clone calling in MiXCR, and kept productive beta chains. Rows are combined by CDR3 protein, so each entry shows the most common genes and DNA. TCRdb's processing, not the study's, gives the V and J calls here. In all, the sample holds around 280,000 distinct CDR3 sequences, and roughly nine tenths of those were seen once. Jointly, the top ten make up roughly 0.07% of the sample.

What the work shows at the level of the full study, not this receptor alone: The study acknowledged that relatively few individuals were included in the TCR sequencing and HLA analysis.

This receptor was identified in a human donor with multiple sclerosis. Material for sequencing was CD4+ T cells from PBMCs. This receptor chain uses TRBV5-1 and TRBJ2-7, with TRBD1 identical over 10 junction bases. The DNA is TGCGCCAGCAGCCCAGGGACAGGGGTACCTGGTAGGAACGAGCAGTACTTC. The resulting protein is CASSPGTGVPGRNEQYF.